These T cell receptor beta chains were read from a single sample in a study of blood T cell repertoires in COVID-19. The protocol was immunoSEQ multiplex PCR, while the TCRdb copy is restricted to in-frame clones and leaves out a portion. The sample has about 56,000 clones, about four fifths seen once. The sequencing input was peripheral blood. All receptors come from a woman of 80 years or more with acute or convalescent COVID-19. The CDR3 runs from the conserved cysteine through the conserved F or W. D genes are given only for firm matches. Not every row has a clone size; where given, it reads once, few, many or a size class.

TRBJ1-6 - TRBV11-2 TRBD1 TGTGCCAGCAGTCTACAGGGGAGTAATTCACCCCTCCACTTT CASSLQGSNSPLHF
TRBJ2-3 few TRBV7-5 - TGTGTCAGAAGCGGGACTAGCGGGAGGGTCCCAGATACGCAGTATTTT CVRSGTSGRVPDTQYF
TRBJ2-3 - TRBV7-2 - TGTGCCAGCAGCCCCATAGGGACATCGACTGGCACAGATACGCAGTATTTT CASSPIGTSTGTDTQYF
TRBJ2-3 few TRBV30 TRBD2 TGTGCCGGCGGGGGACGCAGCACAGATACGCAGTATTTT CAGGGRSTDTQYF
TRBJ2-5 - TRBV3-1/TRBV3-2 TRBD1 TGTGCCAGCAGCCAAGATCTGGGTGCGGCGACAGGGTTGACCCAGTACTTC CASSQDLGAATGLTQYF
TRBJ2-7 once TRBV5-1 TRBD2 TGCGCCAGCGCAGCTCGCGGACTAGCGGGATACGAGCAGTACTTC CASAARGLAGYEQYF
TRBJ1-1 - TRBV5-8 - TGTGCCAGCAGCTCCGCTACAGGGTTAAGAACTGAAGCTTTCTTT CASSSATGLRTEAFF
TRBJ2-4 - TRBV5-1 - TGCGCCAGCAGCAACCTAAACAGGGGGGGCATTCAGTACTTC CASSNLNRGGIQYF
TRBJ1-1 - TRBV12-3/TRBV12-4 - TGTGCCAGCACCCCCCTTATCGACACTGAAGCTTTCTTT CASTPLIDTEAFF
TRBJ2-2 once TRBV11-3 - TGTGCCAGCAGCTTGGAGGGGACCGGGGAGCTGTTTTTT CASSLEGTGELFF
TRBJ1-6 - TRBV6-5 - TGTGCCAGCACCCCGGGATCGAATTCACCCCTCCACTTT CASTPGSNSPLHF
TRBJ1-4 - TRBV19 TRBD1 TGTGCCAGTAGTATCAACAGGGGGCGCCCTGAAAAACTGTTTTTT CASSINRGRPEKLFF
TRBJ1-1 - TRBV11-2 TRBD1 TGTGCCAGCAGCTTAGTCGGCAGGGGGCTCCTAAACACTGAAGCTTTCTTT CASSLVGRGLLNTEAFF
TRBJ2-2 - TRBV29-1 - TGCAGCGTTGAACCCGGTGCCGGGGAGCTGTTTTTT CSVEPGAGELFF
TRBJ2-1 - TRBV3-1/TRBV3-2 TRBD2 TGTGCCAGCAGCCGGGGGACTAGCGGACGCCAGGAGCAGTTCTTC CASSRGTSGRQEQFF
TRBJ2-7 - TRBV9 - TGTGCCAGCAGCCCCCGCTCAGACATACCCTACGAGCAGTACTTC CASSPRSDIPYEQYF
TRBJ1-1 - TRBV2 - TGTGCCAGCAGTGATCCGGGACACCCGAACACTGAAGCTTTCTTT CASSDPGHPNTEAFF
TRBJ1-5 few TRBV30 - TGTGCCTGGAGTGCCCTACTGAGCAATCAGCCCCAGCATTTT CAWSALLSNQPQHF
TRBJ2-1 - TRBV4-1 TRBD2 TGCGCCAGCAGCCACACCCCCGGGAGGTACTACAATGAGCAGTTCTTC CASSHTPGRYYNEQFF
TRBJ2-7 once TRBV6-1 TRBD2 TGTGCCAGCAGTGAATGGGGGGCGGGAGGGCCCCCCTACGAGCAGTACTTC CASSEWGAGGPPYEQYF
TRBJ1-4 - TRBV6-5 - TGTGCCAGCAGACAGAGTTTTACTAATGAAAAACTGTTTTTT CASRQSFTNEKLFF
TRBJ2-5 few TRBV6-5 - TGTGCCAGCAGATCCCGGACAGCCTCGGTGGAGACCCAGTACTTC CASRSRTASVETQYF
TRBJ1-3 - TRBV7-9 - TGTGCCAGCAGCTTACCGGGCGGCAGGGCTGGAAACACCATATATTTT CASSLPGGRAGNTIYF
TRBJ2-4 - TRBV27 - TGTGCCAGCGGGCTTCAGTACTTC CASGLQYF
TRBJ1-1 once TRBV14 - TGTGCCAGCAGCCAAGATGTCAGGGGAAAGGCTTTCTTT CASSQDVRGKAFF
TRBJ1-3 once TRBV27 TRBD1 TGTGCCAGCAGGACAGGGACTTCCTCTGGAAACACCATATATTTT CASRTGTSSGNTIYF
TRBJ2-1 - TRBV7-2 TRBD2 TGTGCCAGCAGCTTAAGGGCTAGCGGGGGTTCAAGCTCCTACAATGAGCAGTTCTTC CASSLRASGGSSSYNEQFF
TRBJ1-1 - TRBV19 - TGTGCCAGTCAAAAGCAAAGGAACACTGAAGCTTTCTTT CASQKQRNTEAFF
TRBJ2-3 - TRBV28 - TGTGCCAGCAGGTCTCCAAGGACACCCAGCACAGATACGCAGTATTTT CASRSPRTPSTDTQYF
TRBJ2-7 - TRBV27 TRBD2 TGTGCCAGCAGTTTATTGTCAGGGAGGGGAAACGAGCAGTACTTC CASSLLSGRGNEQYF
TRBJ1-5 - TRBV19 - TGTGCCACCGACGAGGGACAAGGGAATCAGCCCCAGCATTTT CATDEGQGNQPQHF
TRBJ2-7 - TRBV30 - TGTGCCTGGGGGGTGGGAGCCGAGCAGTACTTC CAWGVGAEQYF
TRBJ2-3 - TRBV6-6 - TGTGCCAGCACTAAGGAGACAGATGGGGCAGATACGCAGTATTTT CASTKETDGADTQYF
TRBJ2-3 - TRBV28 TRBD1 TGTGCCAGCAGTTTACTACGTACAGGGGGTACGCAGTATTTT CASSLLRTGGTQYF
TRBJ2-1 - TRBV18 TRBD1 TGTGCCAGCTCCTCGGGACAGTACAATAAGCAGTTCTTC CASSSGQYNKQFF
TRBJ2-2 - TRBV24-1 TRBD1 TGTGCCACCGGCTACCGGGACAGGGGGCCTTGGACCGGGGAGCTGTTTTTT CATGYRDRGPWTGELFF